A single T cell receptor (beta chain) is shown here with its context. The CDR3 loop spans 14 amino acids. The germline V and J ends were trimmed by 0 bases and 8 bases, with 12 bases remaining between them. Germline CDR1 SGHRS, CDR2 YFSETQ. The data derive from a study of blood T cell repertoires in COVID-19. Study in general: Sources were T cells, B-cell-depleted T cells, or PBMCs; the material itself was cDNA or gDNA.

How the authors handled the data: Reference gene primer amplification gave estimated nucleated cell counts. The assay was immunoSEQ multiplex PCR, and TCRdb's table has in-frame clones only and misses some. D and trimming were read from the DNA, whereas the V and J calls and clone size are those reported in that table. The sample lists around 390,000 clones; around nine tenths were seen once. Recruitment covered about 25 US areas and drew participants whose ages spanned 18 to 89 years. The TCR originated in a woman between 45 and 60 years old who had recovered from COVID-19. The sample consisted of PBMCs or T cells enriched from blood (not recorded which). This chain uses TRBV5-1 with TRBJ2-1; D may be TRBD1 (6 bases). The CDR3 coding sequence is TGCGCCAGCAGCTTGGACAGGGTCGGGTATGAGCAGTTCTTC. As protein: CASSLDRVGYEQFF.